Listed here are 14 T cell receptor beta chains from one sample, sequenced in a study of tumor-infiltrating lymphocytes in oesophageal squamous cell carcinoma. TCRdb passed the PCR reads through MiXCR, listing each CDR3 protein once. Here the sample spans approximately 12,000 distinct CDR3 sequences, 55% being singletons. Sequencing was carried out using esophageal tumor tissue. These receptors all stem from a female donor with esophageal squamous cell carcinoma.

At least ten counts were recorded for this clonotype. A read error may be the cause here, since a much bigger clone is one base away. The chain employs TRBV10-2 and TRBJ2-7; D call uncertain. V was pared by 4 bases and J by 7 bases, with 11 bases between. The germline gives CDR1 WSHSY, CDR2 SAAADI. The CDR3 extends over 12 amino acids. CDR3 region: CASSGGYNEQYF. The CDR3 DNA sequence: TGCGCCAGCAGTGGGGGTTACAATGAGCAGTACTTC.

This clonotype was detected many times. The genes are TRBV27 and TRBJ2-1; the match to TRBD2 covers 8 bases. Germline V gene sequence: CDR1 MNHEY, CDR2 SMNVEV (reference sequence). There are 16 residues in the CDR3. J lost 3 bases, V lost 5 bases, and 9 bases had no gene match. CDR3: CASSLTSGALYNEQFF. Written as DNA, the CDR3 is TGTGCCAGCAGTCTCACTAGCGGAGCACTCTACAATGAGCAGTTCTTC.

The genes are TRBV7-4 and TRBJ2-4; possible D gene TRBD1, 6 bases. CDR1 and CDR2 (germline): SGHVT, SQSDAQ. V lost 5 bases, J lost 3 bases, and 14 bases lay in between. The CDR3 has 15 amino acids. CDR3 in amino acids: CASSPGQLDKNIQYF. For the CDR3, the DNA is TGTGCCAGCAGCCCTGGACAGTTAGACAAAAACATTCAGTACTTC.

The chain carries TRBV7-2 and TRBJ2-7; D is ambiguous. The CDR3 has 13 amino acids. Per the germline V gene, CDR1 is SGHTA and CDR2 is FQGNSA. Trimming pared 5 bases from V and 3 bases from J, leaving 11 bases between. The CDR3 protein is CASSPRARYEQYF. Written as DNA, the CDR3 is TGTGCCAGCAGCCCCCGGGCGCGCTACGAGCAGTACTTC.

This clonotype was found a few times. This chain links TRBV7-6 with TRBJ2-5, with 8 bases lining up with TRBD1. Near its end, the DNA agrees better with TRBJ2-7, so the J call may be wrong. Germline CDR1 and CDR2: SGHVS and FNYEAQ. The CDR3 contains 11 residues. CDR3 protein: CASSTGGEQYF. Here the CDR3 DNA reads TGTGCCAGCAGCACAGGGGGCGAGCAGTACTTC.

The CDR3, as DNA: TGTGCCAGCAGCTTAGATACCCGGAATTACGAGCAGTTCTTC. The encoded protein is CASSLDTRNYEQFF. This rearrangement joins TRBV7-8 to TRBJ2-1; D uncertain. V was clipped by 1 base and J by 10 bases, with 14 bases between them. CDR1 is SGHVS, CDR2 FQNEAQ, per germline. The CDR3 has 14 residues.

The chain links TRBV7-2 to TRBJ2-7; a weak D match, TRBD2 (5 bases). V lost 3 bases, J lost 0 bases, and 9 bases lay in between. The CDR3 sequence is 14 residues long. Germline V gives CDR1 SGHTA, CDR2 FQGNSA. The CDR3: CASSFDRDSYEQYF. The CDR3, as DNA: TGTGCCAGCAGCTTCGACCGGGACTCCTACGAGCAGTACTTC.

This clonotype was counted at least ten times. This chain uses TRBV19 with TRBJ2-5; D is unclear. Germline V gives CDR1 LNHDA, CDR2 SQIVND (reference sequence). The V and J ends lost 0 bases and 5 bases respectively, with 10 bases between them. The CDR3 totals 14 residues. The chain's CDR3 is CASSIDVGRETQYF. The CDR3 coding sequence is TGTGCCAGTAGTATAGATGTTGGACGCGAGACCCAGTACTTC.

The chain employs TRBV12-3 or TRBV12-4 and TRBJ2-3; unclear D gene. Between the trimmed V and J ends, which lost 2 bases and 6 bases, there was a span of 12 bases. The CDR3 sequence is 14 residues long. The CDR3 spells CASSLPRPVDTQYF. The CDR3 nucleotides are TGTGCCAGCAGTTTACCACGACCGGTGGATACGCAGTATTTT.

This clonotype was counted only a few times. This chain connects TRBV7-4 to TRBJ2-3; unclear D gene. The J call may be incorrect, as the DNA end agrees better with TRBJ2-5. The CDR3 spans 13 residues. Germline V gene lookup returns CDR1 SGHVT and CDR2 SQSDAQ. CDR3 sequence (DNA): TGTGCCAGCAGCTTAGGGGTCCAAGAGACCCAGTACTTC. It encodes CASSLGVQETQYF.

CDR3 nucleotides: TGTGCCAGCAGCTTACTGACTAGCCGGCACGATACGCAGTATTTT. Translating gives CASSLLTSRHDTQYF. The chain joins TRBV7-8 to TRBJ2-3; TRBD2 matches 7 bases. Trimming at V came to 2 bases and at J to 6 bases, leaving 8 bases not matched to a gene. The CDR3 contains 15 residues. Per the germline V gene, CDR1 is SGHVS and CDR2 is FQNEAQ.

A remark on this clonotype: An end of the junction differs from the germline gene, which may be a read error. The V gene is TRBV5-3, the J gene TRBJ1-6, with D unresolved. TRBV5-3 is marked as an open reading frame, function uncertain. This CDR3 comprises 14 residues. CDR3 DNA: TGTGCCAGCAGCTTGCGGACTAGCGGCAATGAGCAGTACTTT. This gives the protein CASSLRTSGNEQYF.

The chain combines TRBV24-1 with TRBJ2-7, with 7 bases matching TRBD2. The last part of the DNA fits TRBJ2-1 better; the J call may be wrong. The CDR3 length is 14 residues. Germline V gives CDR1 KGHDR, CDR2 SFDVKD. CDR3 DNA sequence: TGTGCCACCGGCGGGCTGAGCGGGGACAATGAGCAGTTCTTC. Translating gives CATGGLSGDNEQFF.

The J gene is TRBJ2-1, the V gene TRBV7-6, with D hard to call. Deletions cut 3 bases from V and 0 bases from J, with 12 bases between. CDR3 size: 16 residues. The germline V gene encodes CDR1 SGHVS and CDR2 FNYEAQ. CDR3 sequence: CASSLLVPSSYNEQFF. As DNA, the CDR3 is TGTGCCAGCAGCTTGTTAGTGCCGAGCTCCTACAATGAGCAGTTCTTC.